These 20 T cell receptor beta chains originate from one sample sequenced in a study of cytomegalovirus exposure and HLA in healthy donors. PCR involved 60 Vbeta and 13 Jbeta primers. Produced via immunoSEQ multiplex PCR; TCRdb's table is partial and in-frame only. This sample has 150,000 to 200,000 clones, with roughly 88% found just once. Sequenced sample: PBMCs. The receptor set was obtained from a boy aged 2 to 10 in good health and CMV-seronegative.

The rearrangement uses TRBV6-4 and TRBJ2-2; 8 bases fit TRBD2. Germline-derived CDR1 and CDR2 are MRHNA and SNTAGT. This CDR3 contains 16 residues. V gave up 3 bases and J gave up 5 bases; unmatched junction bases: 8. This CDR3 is CASSEEAGALTGELFF. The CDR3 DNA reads TGTGCCAGCAGTGAAGAAGCGGGGGCCCTTACCGGGGAGCTGTTTTTT.

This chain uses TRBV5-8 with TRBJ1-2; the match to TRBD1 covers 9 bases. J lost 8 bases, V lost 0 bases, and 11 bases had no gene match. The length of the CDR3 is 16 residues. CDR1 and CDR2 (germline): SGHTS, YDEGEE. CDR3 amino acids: CASSLGTGVLGEGYTF. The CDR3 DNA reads TGTGCCAGCAGCTTGGGGACAGGGGTACTCGGTGAGGGCTACACCTTC.

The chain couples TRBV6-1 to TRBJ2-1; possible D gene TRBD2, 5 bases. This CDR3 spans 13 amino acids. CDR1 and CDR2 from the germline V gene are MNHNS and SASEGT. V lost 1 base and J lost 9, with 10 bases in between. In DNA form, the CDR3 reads TGTGCCAGCAGTGAAGTATTACTAGGTGAGCAGTTCTTC. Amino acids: CASSEVLLGEQFF.

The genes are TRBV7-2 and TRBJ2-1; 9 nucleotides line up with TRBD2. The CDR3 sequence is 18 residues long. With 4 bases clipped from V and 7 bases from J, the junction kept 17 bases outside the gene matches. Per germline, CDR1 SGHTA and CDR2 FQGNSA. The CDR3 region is CASSSPHWFGREGNEQFF. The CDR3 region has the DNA TGTGCCAGCAGCTCCCCCCATTGGTTCGGGCGGGAGGGGAATGAGCAGTTCTTC.

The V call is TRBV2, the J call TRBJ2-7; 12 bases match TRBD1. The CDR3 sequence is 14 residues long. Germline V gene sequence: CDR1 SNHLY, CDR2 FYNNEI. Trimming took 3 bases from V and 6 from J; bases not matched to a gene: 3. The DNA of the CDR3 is TGTGCCAGCAGTGAGGGGACAGGGGGCTCCGAGCAGTACGTC. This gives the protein CASSEGTGGSEQYV.

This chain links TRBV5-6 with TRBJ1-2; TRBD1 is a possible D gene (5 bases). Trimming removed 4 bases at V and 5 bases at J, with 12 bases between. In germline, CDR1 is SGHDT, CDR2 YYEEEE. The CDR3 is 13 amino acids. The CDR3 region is CASSLGEGYGYTF. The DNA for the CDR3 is TGTGCCAGCAGCCTGGGGGAGGGGTATGGCTACACCTTC.

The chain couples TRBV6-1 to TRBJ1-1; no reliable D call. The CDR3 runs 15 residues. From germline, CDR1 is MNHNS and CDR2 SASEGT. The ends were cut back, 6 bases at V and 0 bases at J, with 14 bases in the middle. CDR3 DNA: TGTGCCAGCAGGCCCGGAGGGTTCGTGAACACTGAAGCTTTCTTT. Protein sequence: CASRPGGFVNTEAFF.

CDR3 region: CAWSYGDTQYF. As DNA, the CDR3 is TGTGCCTGGAGTTACGGAGATACGCAGTATTTT. V gene TRBV30 combines with J gene TRBJ2-3; D remains unclear. The CDR3 totals 11 residues. Germline V lookup: CDR1 GTSNPN, CDR2 SVGIG (reference sequence). V was clipped by 2 bases and J by 5 bases, with 5 bases between them.

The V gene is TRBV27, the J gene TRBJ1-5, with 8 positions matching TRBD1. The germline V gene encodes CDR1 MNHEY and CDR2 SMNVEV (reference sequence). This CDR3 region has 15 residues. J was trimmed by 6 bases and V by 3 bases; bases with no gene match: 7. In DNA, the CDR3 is TGTGCCAGCAGTTTGGGGACAGGAAAGGGTCAGCCCCAGCATTTT. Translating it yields CASSLGTGKGQPQHF.

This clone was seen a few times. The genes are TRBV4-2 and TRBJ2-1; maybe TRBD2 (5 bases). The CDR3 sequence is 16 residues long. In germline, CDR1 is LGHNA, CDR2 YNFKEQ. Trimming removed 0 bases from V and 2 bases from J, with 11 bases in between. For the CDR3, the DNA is TGTGCCAGCAGCCAAGAAGAGGGTGACCCCTACAATGAGCAGTTCTTC. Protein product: CASSQEEGDPYNEQFF.

The CDR3 region is CASSSGGERGGLGGELFF. In DNA form, the CDR3 reads TGTGCCAGCAGCTCCGGGGGGGAGCGGGGGGGCCTCGGCGGGGAGCTGTTTTTT. This rearrangement joins TRBV4-2 to TRBJ2-2; 10 bases match TRBD2. The CDR3 consists of 18 residues. V gave up 5 bases and J gave up 7 bases; unmatched junction bases: 16. CDR1 is LGHNA and CDR2 is YNFKEQ in the germline V gene.

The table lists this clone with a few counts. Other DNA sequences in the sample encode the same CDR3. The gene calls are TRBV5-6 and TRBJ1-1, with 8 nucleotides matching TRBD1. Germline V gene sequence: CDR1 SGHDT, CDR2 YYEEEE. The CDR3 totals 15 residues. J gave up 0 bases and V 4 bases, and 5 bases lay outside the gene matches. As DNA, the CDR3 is TGTGCCAGCAGCCCGTACAGGGGGATGAACACTGAAGCTTTCTTT. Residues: CASSPYRGMNTEAFF.

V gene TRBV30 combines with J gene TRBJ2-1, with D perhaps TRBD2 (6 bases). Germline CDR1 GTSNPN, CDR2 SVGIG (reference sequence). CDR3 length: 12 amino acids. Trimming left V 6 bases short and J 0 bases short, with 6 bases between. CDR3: CACGSSYNEQFF. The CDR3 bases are TGTGCCTGCGGGAGCTCCTACAATGAGCAGTTCTTC. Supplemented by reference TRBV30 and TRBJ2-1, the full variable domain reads SQTIHQWPATLVQPVGSPLSLECTVEGTSNPNLYWYRQAAGRGLQLLFYSVGIGQISSEVPQNLSASRPQDRQFILSSKKLLLSDSGFYLCACGSSYNEQFFGPGTRLTVL.

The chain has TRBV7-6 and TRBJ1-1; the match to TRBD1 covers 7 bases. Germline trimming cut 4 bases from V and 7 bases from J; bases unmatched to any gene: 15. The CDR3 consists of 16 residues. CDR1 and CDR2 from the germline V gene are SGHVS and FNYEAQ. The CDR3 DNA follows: TGTGCCAGCAGCTCGGCGAGGTACAGGGGTAGGGGTGAAGCTTTCTTT. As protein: CASSSARYRGRGEAFF.

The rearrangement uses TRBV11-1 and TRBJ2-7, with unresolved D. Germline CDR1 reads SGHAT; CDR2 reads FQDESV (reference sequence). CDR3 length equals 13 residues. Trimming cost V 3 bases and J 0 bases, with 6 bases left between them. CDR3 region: CASSFEDSYEQYF. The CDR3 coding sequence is TGTGCCAGCAGCTTTGAGGACTCCTACGAGCAGTACTTC.

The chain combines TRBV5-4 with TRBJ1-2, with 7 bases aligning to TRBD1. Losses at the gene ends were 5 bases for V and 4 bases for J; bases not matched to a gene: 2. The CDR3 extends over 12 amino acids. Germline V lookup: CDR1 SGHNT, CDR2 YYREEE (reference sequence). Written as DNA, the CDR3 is TGTGCCAGCAGGAGACAGGGCTATGGCTACACCTTC. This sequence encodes CASRRQGYGYTF.

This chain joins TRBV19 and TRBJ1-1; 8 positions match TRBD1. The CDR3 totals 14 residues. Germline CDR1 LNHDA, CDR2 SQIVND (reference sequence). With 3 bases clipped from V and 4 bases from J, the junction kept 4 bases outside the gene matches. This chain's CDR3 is CASSINRGSTEAFF. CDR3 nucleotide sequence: TGTGCCAGTAGTATTAACAGGGGGAGCACTGAAGCTTTCTTT.

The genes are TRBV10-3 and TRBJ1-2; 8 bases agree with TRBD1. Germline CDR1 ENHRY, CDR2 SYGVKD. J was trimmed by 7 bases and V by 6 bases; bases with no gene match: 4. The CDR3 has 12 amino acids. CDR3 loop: CAISDRGSGYTF. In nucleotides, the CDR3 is TGTGCCATCAGCGACAGGGGAAGTGGCTACACCTTC.

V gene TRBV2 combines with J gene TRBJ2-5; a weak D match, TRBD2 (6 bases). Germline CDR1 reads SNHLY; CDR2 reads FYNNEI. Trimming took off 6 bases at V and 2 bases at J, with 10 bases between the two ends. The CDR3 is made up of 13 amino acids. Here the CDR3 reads CASRGDLQETQYF. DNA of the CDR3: TGTGCCAGCAGGGGGGACTTACAAGAGACCCAGTACTTC. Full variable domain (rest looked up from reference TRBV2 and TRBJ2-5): EPEVTQTPSHQVTQMGQEVILRCVPISNHLYFYWYRQILGQKVEFLVSFYNNEISEKSEIFDDQFSVERPDGSNFTLKIRSTKLEDSAMYFCASRGDLQETQYFGPGTRLLVL.

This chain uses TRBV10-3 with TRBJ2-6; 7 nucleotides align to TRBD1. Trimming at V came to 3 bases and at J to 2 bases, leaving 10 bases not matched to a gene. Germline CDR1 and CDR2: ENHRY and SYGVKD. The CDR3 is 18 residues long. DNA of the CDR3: TGTGCCATCAGTGACCCGGGACAGCTTCGCGCTGGGGCCAACGTCCTGACTTTC. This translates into CAISDPGQLRAGANVLTF.